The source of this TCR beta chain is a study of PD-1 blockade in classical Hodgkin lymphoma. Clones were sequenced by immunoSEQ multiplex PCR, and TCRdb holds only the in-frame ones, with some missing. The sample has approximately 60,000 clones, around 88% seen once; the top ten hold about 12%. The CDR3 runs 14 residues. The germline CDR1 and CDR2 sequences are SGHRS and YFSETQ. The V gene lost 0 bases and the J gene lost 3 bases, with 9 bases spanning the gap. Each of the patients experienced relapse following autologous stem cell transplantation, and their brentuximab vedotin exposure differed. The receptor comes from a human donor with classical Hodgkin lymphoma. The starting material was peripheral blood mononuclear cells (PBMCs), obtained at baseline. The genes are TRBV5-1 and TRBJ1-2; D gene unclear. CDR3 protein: CASSLDGSDYGYTF. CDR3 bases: TGCGCCAGCAGCTTGGATGGCAGCGACTATGGCTACACCTTC.